This is a list of T cell receptor beta chains from one sample in a study of regulatory T cells in long-lasting Graves disease. From the multiplex PCR reads, TCRdb called clonotypes with MiXCR, one entry per CDR3 protein. Here the sample spans over 650,000 distinct CDR3 sequences, around 30% being singletons. Sequenced material: peripheral blood mononuclear cells (PBMCs), taken when the disease was refractory, from a patient treated with antithyroid drugs. Receptors were obtained from a female donor with Graves disease. Both conserved end residues are part of each CDR3. A D gene is named only where the DNA matches it firmly. Part of the rows lack a size; the others show once, few, many or a class for expanded clones.

abundance	d_gene	v_gene	j_gene	CDR3nt	CDR3aa
few	.	TRBV5-1	TRBJ1-1	TGCGCCAGCAGCACTGGGATAGACACTGAAGCTTTCTTT	CASSTGIDTEAFF
.	TRBD2	TRBV20-1	TRBJ2-1	TGCAGTGTTCTAACCCGGGAGGATGAGCAGTTCTTC	CSVLTREDEQFF
.	.	TRBV6-1	TRBJ1-1	TGTGCCAGCAGTGACTTCGCGGGGGTCACTGAAGCTTTCTTT	CASSDFAGVTEAFF
few	.	TRBV29-1	TRBJ1-2	TGCAGCGTTGCGGGGCCCTATGGCTACACCTTC	CSVAGPYGYTF
.	TRBD1	TRBV10-3	TRBJ1-5	TGTGCCATCAGCGACAGGGGTAGCAATCAGCCCCAGCATTTT	CAISDRGSNQPQHF
few	TRBD2	TRBV6-1	TRBJ2-5	TGTGCCAGCAGTGAACCGGGCCAGCGGGGAGAGACCCAGTACTTC	CASSEPGQRGETQYF
few	TRBD1	TRBV9	TRBJ1-2	TGTGCCAGCAGCGTAGGGGACAGGGTAGTGCGTGGCTACACCTTC	CASSVGDRVVRGYTF
.	TRBD2	TRBV6-1	TRBJ2-7	TGTGCCAGCAGTCTCCCCCCAGGACTAGCGGGAGTCTACGAGCAGTACTTC	CASSLPPGLAGVYEQYF
.	.	TRBV12-3/TRBV12-4	TRBJ1-5	TGTGCCAGCATGAACGGACTTAGCAATCAGCCCCAGCATTTT	CASMNGLSNQPQHF
many	.	TRBV12-3/TRBV12-4	TRBJ1-2	TGTGCCAGCAGTCTAGCCGGGCACTCCTATGGCTACACCTTC	CASSLAGHSYGYTF
.	.	TRBV27	TRBJ2-2	TGTGCCAGCAGTTCCCCACAGGGATACACCGGGGAGCTGTTTTTT	CASSSPQGYTGELFF
many	.	TRBV5-1	TRBJ1-1	TGCGCCAGCAGCTTTAAGGGACAAAACACTGAAGCTTTCTTT	CASSFKGQNTEAFF
once	.	TRBV9	TRBJ1-2	TGTGCCAGCAGCGTTACCCCCCGCGGAAACTATGGCTACACCTTC	CASSVTPRGNYGYTF
.	.	TRBV7-6	TRBJ2-7	TGTGCCAGCAGCTTAGGTCCGGACAGCTCCTACGAGCAGTACTTC	CASSLGPDSSYEQYF
.	.	TRBV19	TRBJ1-2	TGTGCCAGTAGTATAGATGGGGACGGAGGCTACACCTTC	CASSIDGDGGYTF
few	TRBD1	TRBV24-1	TRBJ2-5	TGTGCCACCAGTGACTCTACTACAGGGGGGCGTTTTGAGACCCAGTACTTC	CATSDSTTGGRFETQYF
.	.	TRBV2	TRBJ1-4	TGTGCCAGCATTTCAGGGAGGGATGAAAAACTGTTTTTT	CASISGRDEKLFF
.	TRBD2	TRBV11-2	TRBJ2-5	TGTGCCAGCAGCCTCACCCCTAGCGGTGAGACCCAGTACTTC	CASSLTPSGETQYF
.	.	TRBV5-1	TRBJ2-2	TGCGCCAGCAGCTTCCGCGGACAGTCCAAAGCGGTCTCCGGGGAGCTGTTTTTT	CASSFRGQSKAVSGELFF
many	TRBD1	TRBV27	TRBJ1-6	TGTGCCAGCAGTATCCGGACAGGGGCGATCAATTCACCCCTCCACTTT	CASSIRTGAINSPLHF
.	.	TRBV7-9	TRBJ2-5	TGTGCCAGCAGCTTAGAGGGGTTCGTGGGCTTTCAAGAGACCCAGTACTTC	CASSLEGFVGFQETQYF
many	.	TRBV29-1	TRBJ1-2	TGCAGCGTTTCAACAGGGAACCATGGCTACACCTTC	CSVSTGNHGYTF
.	TRBD2	TRBV12-3/TRBV12-4	TRBJ2-7	TGTGCCAGCAGTCCGAACGTAGCGGGAGGACCCACAATGACGTCCTACGAGCAGTACTTC	CASSPNVAGGPTMTSYEQYF
.	.	TRBV9	TRBJ1-2	TGTGCCAGCAGTGCCCAGAGTAGGTTCCAGGGGCACTATGGCTACACCTTC	CASSAQSRFQGHYGYTF
few	.	TRBV18	TRBJ1-1	TGTGCCAGCTCCGCTAGGGCAGGCGGGGACACTGAAGCTTTCTTT	CASSARAGGDTEAFF
.	.	TRBV30	TRBJ1-2	TGTGCCTGGAGTGTAAGGGCCATTGGCTACACCTTC	CAWSVRAIGYTF
few	.	TRBV29-1	TRBJ1-5	TGCAGCGTTGGGGGGGGTAGCAATCAGCCCCAGCATTTT	CSVGGGSNQPQHF
.	.	TRBV5-1	TRBJ2-3	TGCGCCAGCAGCTTGCTAGCATCTAGCACAGATACGCAGTATTTT	CASSLLASSTDTQYF
few	.	TRBV20-1	TRBJ1-2	TGCAGTGCTAGAGAGGACTATGGCTACACCTTC	CSAREDYGYTF
.	.	TRBV14	TRBJ1-4	TGTGCCAGCAGCCAAGATTGGGATGGGATCGGCGGTAATGAAAAACTGTTTTTT	CASSQDWDGIGGNEKLFF
few	TRBD1	TRBV10-2	TRBJ2-5	TGCGCCAGCAGTGACCCGGGACAGGGATTTCGGGAGACCCAGTACTTC	CASSDPGQGFRETQYF
.	.	TRBV7-9	TRBJ1-4	TGTGCCAGCAGCTTAGTAGAAGGGGGGAATGAAAAACTGTTTTTT	CASSLVEGGNEKLFF
.	.	TRBV19	TRBJ1-2	TGTGCCAGTAGTCAATTATCCCGTGATGGCTACACCTTC	CASSQLSRDGYTF
.	TRBD1	TRBV7-2	TRBJ1-6	TGTGCCAGCAGCTGGGACAGACGGGTTGGGGCACCCCTCCACTTT	CASSWDRRVGAPLHF
few	.	TRBV3-1	TRBJ1-6	TGTGCCAGCAGCCGAGACATAGTGATTTCACCCCTCCACTTT	CASSRDIVISPLHF
.	TRBD1	TRBV6-2/TRBV6-3	TRBJ1-5	TGTGCCAGCAGTTACCCGTTGGCCGGACAGGGGGCGGGTCAGCCCCAGCATTTT	CASSYPLAGQGAGQPQHF
few	TRBD1	TRBV3-1	TRBJ1-5	TGTGCCAGCAGCCGACGACAGGGGATACAGCCCCAGCATTTT	CASSRRQGIQPQHF
.	.	TRBV29-1	TRBJ2-6	TGCAGCGTTGAAGTTTATGGGGCCAACGTCCTGACTTTC	CSVEVYGANVLTF
.	.	TRBV9	TRBJ2-3	TGTGCCAGCAGCGTAGAGGGAGGAAGCACAGATACGCAGTATTTT	CASSVEGGSTDTQYF
.	.	TRBV12-3/TRBV12-4	TRBJ1-5	TGTGCCAGTGCCCCCCGGGACAAGGGATATAGCAATCAGCCCCAGCATTTT	CASAPRDKGYSNQPQHF